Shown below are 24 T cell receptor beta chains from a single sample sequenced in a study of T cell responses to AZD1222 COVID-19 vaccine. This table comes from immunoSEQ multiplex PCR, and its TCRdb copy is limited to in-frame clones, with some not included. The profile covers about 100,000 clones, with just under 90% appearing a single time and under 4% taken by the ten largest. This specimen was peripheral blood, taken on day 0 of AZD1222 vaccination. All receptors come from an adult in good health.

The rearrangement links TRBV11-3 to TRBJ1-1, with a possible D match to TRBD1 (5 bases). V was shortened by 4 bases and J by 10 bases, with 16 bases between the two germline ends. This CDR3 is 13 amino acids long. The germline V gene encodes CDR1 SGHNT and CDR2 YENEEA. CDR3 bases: TGTGCCAGCAGCTCGATGGTGGGGGGTAGAGCTTTCTTT. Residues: CASSSMVGGRAFF.

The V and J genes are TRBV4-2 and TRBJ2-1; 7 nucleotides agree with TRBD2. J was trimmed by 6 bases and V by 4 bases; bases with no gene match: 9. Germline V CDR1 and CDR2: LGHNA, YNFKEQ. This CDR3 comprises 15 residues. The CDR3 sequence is CASSPIGGYSNEQFF. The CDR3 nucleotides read TGTGCCAGCAGCCCTATCGGGGGGTACAGCAATGAGCAGTTCTTC.

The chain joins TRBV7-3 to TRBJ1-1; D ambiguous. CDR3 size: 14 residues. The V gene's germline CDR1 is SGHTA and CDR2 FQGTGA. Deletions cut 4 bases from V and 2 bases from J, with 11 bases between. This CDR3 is CASSSSGANTEAFF. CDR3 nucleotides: TGTGCCAGCAGCTCCTCAGGTGCAAACACTGAAGCTTTCTTT. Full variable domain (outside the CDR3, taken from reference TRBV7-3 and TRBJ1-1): GAGVSQTPSNKVTEKGKYVELRCDPISGHTALYWYRQSLGQGPEFLIYFQGTGAADDSGLPNDRFFAVRPEGSVSTLKIQRTERGDSAVYLCASSSSGANTEAFFGQGTRLTVV.

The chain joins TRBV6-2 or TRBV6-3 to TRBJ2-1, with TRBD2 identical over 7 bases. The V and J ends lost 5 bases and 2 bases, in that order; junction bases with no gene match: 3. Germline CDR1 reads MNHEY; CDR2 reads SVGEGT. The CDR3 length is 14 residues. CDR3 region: CASSQGGPYNEQFF. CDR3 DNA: TGTGCCAGCAGTCAGGGAGGGCCCTACAATGAGCAGTTCTTC.

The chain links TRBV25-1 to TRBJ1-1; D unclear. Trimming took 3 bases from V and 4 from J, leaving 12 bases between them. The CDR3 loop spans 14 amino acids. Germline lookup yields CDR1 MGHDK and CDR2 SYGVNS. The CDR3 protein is CASSDPRGLTEAFF. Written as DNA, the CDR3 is TGTGCCAGCAGTGACCCGCGAGGGCTCACTGAAGCTTTCTTT.

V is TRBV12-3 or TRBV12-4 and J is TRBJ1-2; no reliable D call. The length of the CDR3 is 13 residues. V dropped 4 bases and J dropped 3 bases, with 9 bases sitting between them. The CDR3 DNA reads TGTGCCAGCAGTTCAAGCACCCACTATGGCTACACCTTC. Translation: CASSSSTHYGYTF.

The CDR3 here is CASSLDRGFLSGNTIYF. The CDR3 nucleotides read TGTGCCAGCAGCTTGGACAGGGGGTTCCTCTCTGGAAACACCATATATTTT. The V gene is TRBV13, the J gene TRBJ1-3, with TRBD1 identical over 10 bases. CDR3 length: 17 amino acids. From germline, CDR1 is PRHDT and CDR2 FYEKMQ (reference sequence). Trimming took 3 bases from V and 0 from J; bases not matched to a gene: 5.

The chain's CDR3 is CASSPGPETNYGYTF. The CDR3 DNA is TGTGCCAGCTCGCCCGGGCCCGAGACTAACTATGGCTACACCTTC. The V and J genes are TRBV18 and TRBJ1-2; D is unresolved. CDR1 and CDR2 from the germline V gene are KGHSH and LQKENI. The CDR3 has 15 amino acids. With 6 bases removed from V and 0 bases from J, the gap between germline ends came to 14 bases.

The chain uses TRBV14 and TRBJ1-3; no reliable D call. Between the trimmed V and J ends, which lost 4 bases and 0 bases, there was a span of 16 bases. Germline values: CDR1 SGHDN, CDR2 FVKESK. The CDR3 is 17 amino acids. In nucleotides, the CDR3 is TGTGCCAGCAGCCGTTTTACAGCCTCAAGCTCTGGAAACACCATATATTTT. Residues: CASSRFTASSSGNTIYF. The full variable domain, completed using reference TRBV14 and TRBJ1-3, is EAGVTQFPSHSVIEKGQTVTLRCDPISGHDNLYWYRRVMGKEIKFLLHFVKESKQDESGMPNNRFLAERTGGTYSTLKVQPAELEDSGVYFCASSRFTASSSGNTIYFGEGSWLTVV.

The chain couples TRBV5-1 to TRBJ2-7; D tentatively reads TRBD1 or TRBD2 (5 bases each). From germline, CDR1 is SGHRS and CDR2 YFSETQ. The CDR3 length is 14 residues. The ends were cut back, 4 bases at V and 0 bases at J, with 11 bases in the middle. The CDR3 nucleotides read TGCGCCAGCAGCGGCCGGGACGGCTCCTACGAGCAGTACTTC. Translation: CASSGRDGSYEQYF.

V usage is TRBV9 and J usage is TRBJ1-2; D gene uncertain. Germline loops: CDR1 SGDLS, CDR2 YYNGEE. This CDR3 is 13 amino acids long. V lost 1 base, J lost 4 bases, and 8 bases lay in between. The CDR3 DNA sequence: TGTGCCAGCAGCGTAACGATCGGCTATGGCTACACCTTC. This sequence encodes CASSVTIGYGYTF.

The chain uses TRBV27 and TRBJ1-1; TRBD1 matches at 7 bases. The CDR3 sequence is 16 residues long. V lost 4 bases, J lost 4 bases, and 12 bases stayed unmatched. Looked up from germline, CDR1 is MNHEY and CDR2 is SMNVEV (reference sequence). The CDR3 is CASSYIGGALRTEAFF. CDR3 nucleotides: TGTGCCAGCAGTTATATAGGGGGCGCATTACGCACTGAAGCTTTCTTT.

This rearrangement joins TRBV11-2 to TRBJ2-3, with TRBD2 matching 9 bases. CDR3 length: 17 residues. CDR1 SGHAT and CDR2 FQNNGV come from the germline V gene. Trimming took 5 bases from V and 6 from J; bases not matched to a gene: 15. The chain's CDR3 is CASSTSFAGGFVDTQYF. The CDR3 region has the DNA TGTGCCAGCAGCACTAGTTTCGCGGGGGGGTTCGTTGATACGCAGTATTTT.

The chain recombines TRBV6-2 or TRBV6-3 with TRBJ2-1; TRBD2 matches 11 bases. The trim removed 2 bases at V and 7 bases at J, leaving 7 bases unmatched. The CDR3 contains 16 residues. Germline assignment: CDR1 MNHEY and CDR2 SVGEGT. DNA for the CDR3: TGTGCCAGCAGTTACGGCGGGGCTAGCGGGGGGAATGAGCAGTTCTTC. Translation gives CASSYGGASGGNEQFF.

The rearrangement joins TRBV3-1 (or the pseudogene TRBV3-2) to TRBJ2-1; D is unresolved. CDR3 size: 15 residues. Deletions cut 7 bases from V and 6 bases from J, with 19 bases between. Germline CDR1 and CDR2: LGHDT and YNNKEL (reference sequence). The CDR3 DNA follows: TGTGCCAGCATATTTGGGTATAGAGGTGGCAATGAGCAGTTCTTC. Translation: CASIFGYRGGNEQFF.

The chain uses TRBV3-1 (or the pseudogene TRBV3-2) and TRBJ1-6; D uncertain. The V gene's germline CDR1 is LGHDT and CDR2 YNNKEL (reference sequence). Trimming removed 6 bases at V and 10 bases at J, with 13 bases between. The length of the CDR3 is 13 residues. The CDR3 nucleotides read TGTGCCAGCAGTCAGACCGTAGGCTCACCCCTCCACTTT. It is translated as CASSQTVGSPLHF.

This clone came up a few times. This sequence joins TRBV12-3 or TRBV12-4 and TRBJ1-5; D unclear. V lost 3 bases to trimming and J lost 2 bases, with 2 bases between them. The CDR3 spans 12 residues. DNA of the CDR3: TGTGCCAGCAGTTTGCGCAATCAGCCCCAGCATTTT. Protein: CASSLRNQPQHF.

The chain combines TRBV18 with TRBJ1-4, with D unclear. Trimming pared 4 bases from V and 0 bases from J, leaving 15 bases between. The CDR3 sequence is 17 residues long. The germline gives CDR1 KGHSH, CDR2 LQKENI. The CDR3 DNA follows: TGTGCCAGCTCACGAAGAGGTATCTCGGCAACTAATGAAAAACTGTTTTTT. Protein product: CASSRRGISATNEKLFF.

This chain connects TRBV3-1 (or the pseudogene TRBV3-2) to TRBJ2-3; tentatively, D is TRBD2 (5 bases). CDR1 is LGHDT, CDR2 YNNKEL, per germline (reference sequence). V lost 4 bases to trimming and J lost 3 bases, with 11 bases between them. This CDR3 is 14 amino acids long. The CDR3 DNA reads TGTGCCAGCAGCCTCCAACTAGGGACAGATACGCAGTATTTT. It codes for CASSLQLGTDTQYF.

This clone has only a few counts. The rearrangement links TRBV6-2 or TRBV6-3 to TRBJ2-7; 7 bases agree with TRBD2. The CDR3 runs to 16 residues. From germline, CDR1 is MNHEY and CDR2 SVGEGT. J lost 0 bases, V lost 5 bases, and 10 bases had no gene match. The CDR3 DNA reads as TGTGCCAGCAGTGATGCCGGGACTACCAGCTCCTACGAGCAGTACTTC. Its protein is CASSDAGTTSSYEQYF.

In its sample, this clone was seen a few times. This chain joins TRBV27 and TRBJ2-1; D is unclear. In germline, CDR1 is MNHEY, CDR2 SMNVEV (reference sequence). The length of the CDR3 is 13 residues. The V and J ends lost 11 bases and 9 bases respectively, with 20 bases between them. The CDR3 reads CALPGPEKVEQFF. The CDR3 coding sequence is TGTGCCCTACCGGGCCCAGAGAAGGTTGAGCAGTTCTTC.

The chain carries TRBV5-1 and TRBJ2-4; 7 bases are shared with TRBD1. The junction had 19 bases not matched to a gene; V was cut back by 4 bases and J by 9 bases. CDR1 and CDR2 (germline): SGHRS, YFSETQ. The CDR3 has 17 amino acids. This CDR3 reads CASSHGQISTPGGIQYF. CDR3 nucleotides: TGCGCCAGCAGCCACGGACAGATAAGCACCCCAGGGGGCATTCAGTACTTC. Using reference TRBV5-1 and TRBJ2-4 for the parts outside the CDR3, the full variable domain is KAGVTQTPRYLIKTRGQQVTLSCSPISGHRSVSWYQQTPGQGLQFLFEYFSETQRNKGNFPGRFSGRQFSNSRSEMNVSTLELGDSALYLCASSHGQISTPGGIQYFGAGTRLSVL.

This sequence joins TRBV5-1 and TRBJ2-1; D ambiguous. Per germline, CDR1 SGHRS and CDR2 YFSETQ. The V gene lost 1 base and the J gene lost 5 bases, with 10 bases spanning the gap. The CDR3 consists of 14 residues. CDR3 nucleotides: TGCGCCAGCAGCTTGAGGCGAAGTAACAATGAGCAGTTCTTC. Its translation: CASSLRRSNNEQFF. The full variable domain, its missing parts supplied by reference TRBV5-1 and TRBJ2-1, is KAGVTQTPRYLIKTRGQQVTLSCSPISGHRSVSWYQQTPGQGLQFLFEYFSETQRNKGNFPGRFSGRQFSNSRSEMNVSTLELGDSALYLCASSLRRSNNEQFFGPGTRLTVL.

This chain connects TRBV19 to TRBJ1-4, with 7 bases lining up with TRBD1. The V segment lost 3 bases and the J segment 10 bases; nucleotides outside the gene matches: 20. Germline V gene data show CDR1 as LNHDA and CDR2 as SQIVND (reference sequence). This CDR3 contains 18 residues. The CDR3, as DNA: TGTGCCAGTAGTATGATTAACTGGACAGGCAAATCGGGAGGAAAACTGTTTTTT. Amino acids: CASSMINWTGKSGGKLFF.